This TCR beta chain was retrieved from a study of blood T cell repertoires in COVID-19. Overall study: The United States, Italy and Spain supplied acute and convalescent COVID-19 samples. T cells, B-cell-depleted T cells, or PBMCs provided the cDNA or gDNA that served as material.

In the authors' workflow: Quantification of nucleated cells was approximated via reference gene primer amplification. Sequenced by immunoSEQ multiplex PCR; TCRdb stores in-frame clones only, minus some. V, J and clone size derive from that table, while D and trimming were established from the DNA sequence. This table has approximately 400,000 clones, roughly 86% appearing once. Participants were placed into cohorts based on the clinical history they reported. The sequence derives from a man aged 25 to 45 who had recovered from COVID-19. The source material was PBMCs or T cells enriched from blood (not recorded which).

As DNA, the CDR3 is TGTGCCAGCTCACCAGTAGGAGAAGCCAATGAAGCTTTCTTT. Translation: CASSPVGEANEAFF. This rearrangement joins TRBV18 to TRBJ1-1; D not resolved. The V end was cut by 2 bases, the J end by 7 bases, with 14 bases between. There are 14 residues in the CDR3. The germline gives CDR1 KGHSH, CDR2 LQKENI.